This entry lists 18 T cell receptor beta chains sequenced from one sample in a study of blood T cells in healthy people across ages. The use of a sample-barcoded 5' primer and a J-beta primer mix characterized a second PCR of roughly 7 to 11 cycles. TCRdb redid the calling of the 5' RACE reads with MiXCR, one entry per CDR3 protein. The data show fewer than 2 million distinct CDR3 sequences, approximately 40% seen once. Sequencing was carried out using blood. These receptors all stem from a human donor in good health.

The V gene is TRBV7-2, the J gene TRBJ1-2; no clear D. V lost 5 bases and J lost 3, with 10 bases in between. The germline gives CDR1 SGHTA, CDR2 FQGNSA. The CDR3 length is 13 residues. CDR3 sequence (DNA): TGTGCCAGCAGCATAATCCGGGACTATGGCTACACCTTC. It specifies CASSIIRDYGYTF.

V gene TRBV20-1 combines with J gene TRBJ1-2; D is possibly TRBD1 (5 bases). V lost 4 bases and J lost 3, with 15 bases in between. The CDR3 has 14 residues. Germline lookup yields CDR1 DFQATT and CDR2 SNEGSKA (reference sequence). CDR3 DNA sequence: TGCAGTGCTACCCCCGGACAATCCCACTATGGCTACACCTTC. Translating gives CSATPGQSHYGYTF.

The V gene is TRBV12-3 or TRBV12-4, the J gene TRBJ2-1; TRBD1 aligns across 8 bases. TRBJ2-7 explains the end of the DNA better; the J call may be wrong. This CDR3 spans 14 amino acids. The chain's CDR3 is CASSWTGHGHEQYF. The CDR3 region has the DNA TGTGCCAGCAGTTGGACAGGGCACGGACACGAGCAGTACTTC.

This clonotype was seen a handful of times. The V gene is TRBV5-1, the J gene TRBJ2-3; perhaps TRBD1 as D (6 bases). Germline V gene lookup returns CDR1 SGHRS and CDR2 YFSETQ. The CDR3 contains 14 residues. Trimming took 0 bases from V and 8 from J, leaving 13 bases between them. The DNA of the CDR3 is TGCGCCAGCAGCTTGGATCCCTGGGGGCGTACGCAGTATTTT. It translates to CASSLDPWGRTQYF. The variable domain in full, completed from reference TRBV5-1 and TRBJ2-3, reads KAGVTQTPRYLIKTRGQQVTLSCSPISGHRSVSWYQQTPGQGLQFLFEYFSETQRNKGNFPGRFSGRQFSNSRSEMNVSTLELGDSALYLCASSLDPWGRTQYFGPGTRLTVL.

The chain combines TRBV12-3 or TRBV12-4 with TRBJ2-1; possibly TRBD2 for D (6 bases). The germline V and J ends were trimmed by 5 bases and 7 bases, with 9 bases remaining between them. There are 12 residues in the CDR3. The CDR3 reads CASSAGRNEQFF. The CDR3 coding sequence is TGTGCCAGCAGTGCAGGGAGGAATGAGCAGTTCTTC.

This clonotype was counted a few times. The chain carries TRBV4-1 and TRBJ2-3, with D possibly TRBD2 on 6 matching bases. V lost 0 bases and J lost 2, with 21 bases in between. Looked up from germline, CDR1 is MGHRA and CDR2 is YSYEKL. The CDR3 is 19 amino acids. DNA for the CDR3: TGCGCCAGCAGCCAAGACATAACCCTGGGCGGGGACGCCACAGATACGCAGTATTTT. This codes for CASSQDITLGGDATDTQYF.

The J gene is TRBJ1-1, the V gene TRBV3-1; the D is unclear. Germline assignment: CDR1 LGHDT and CDR2 YNNKEL (reference sequence). The germline V and J ends were trimmed by 4 bases and 0 bases, with 9 bases remaining between them. The CDR3 contains 14 residues. Written as DNA, the CDR3 is TGTGCCAGCAGCCGGTCTAGTTTGAACACTGAAGCTTTCTTT. Amino acids: CASSRSSLNTEAFF.

To note about this clonotype: One junction end does not reproduce the germline sequence, and a read error may be involved. J is TRBJ2-3 and V is TRBV3-1; 9 positions match TRBD1. The CDR3 runs to 17 residues. Germline V gene sequence: CDR1 LGHDT, CDR2 YNNKEL (reference sequence). The CDR3 DNA follows: TGTGCCAGCAGCCGCCATTCTACGGGACAGGGAAGAGATATGCAGTATTTT. Amino acid sequence: CASSRHSTGQGRDMQYF.

The V gene is TRBV12-3 or TRBV12-4, the J gene TRBJ2-1; D gene uncertain. Trimming removed 3 bases from V and 4 bases from J, with 7 bases in between. The CDR3 spans 13 residues. For the CDR3, the DNA is TGTGCCAGCAGTTTTTCCATATACAATGAGCAGTTCTTC. This translates into CASSFSIYNEQFF.

The chain joins TRBV20-1 to TRBJ2-5; 8 bases map to TRBD2. The J segment lost 3 bases and the V segment lost 3 bases, leaving 3 bases of the junction unmatched. In germline, CDR1 is DFQATT, CDR2 SNEGSKA (reference sequence). This CDR3 comprises 13 residues. CDR3 loop: CSARPGGKETQYF. CDR3 DNA: TGCAGTGCTAGGCCGGGGGGGAAAGAGACCCAGTACTTC.

The rearrangement joins TRBV7-6 to TRBJ2-5; D gene ambiguous. Germline CDR1 SGHVS, CDR2 FNYEAQ. Trimming removed 1 base from V and 11 bases from J, with 17 bases in between. The length of the CDR3 is 14 residues. The CDR3 loop reads CASSLVDATYKQYF. The CDR3 DNA sequence: TGTGCCAGCAGCTTAGTTGATGCCACCTACAAGCAGTACTTC. The variable domain in full, completed from reference TRBV7-6 and TRBJ2-5, reads GAGVSQSPRYKVTKRGQDVALRCDPISGHVSLYWYRQALGQGPEFLTYFNYEAQQDKSGLPNDRFSAERPEGSISTLTIQRTEQRDSAMYRCASSLVDATYKQYFGPGTRLLVL.

The genes are TRBV28 and TRBJ1-2, with D uncertain. This CDR3 is 18 amino acids long. The V and J ends lost 3 bases and 4 bases respectively, with 24 bases between them. Germline CDR1 reads MDHEN; CDR2 reads SYDVKM. The CDR3 loop reads CASSFFVEIEGRIYGYTF. CDR3 coding DNA: TGTGCCAGCAGTTTTTTCGTAGAGATAGAGGGTCGCATCTATGGCTACACCTTC.

V is TRBV4-3 and J is TRBJ2-3, with D maybe TRBD2 (7 bases). Germline CDR1 reads LGHNA; CDR2 reads YSLEER. The CDR3 extends over 17 amino acids. V lost 0 bases to trimming and J lost 5 bases, with 18 bases between them. CDR3 sequence (DNA): TGCGCCAGCAGCCAAGATCCGCCGAGGGGGGAGGGAGATACGCAGTATTTT. Its protein product is CASSQDPPRGEGDTQYF.

The chain links TRBV28 to TRBJ2-5; 8 nucleotides align to TRBD1. The germline gives CDR1 MDHEN, CDR2 SYDVKM. Unmatched junction bases numbered 8, after V lost 10 bases and J lost 1 base. The CDR3 length is 14 residues. DNA for the CDR3: TGTGCCACCCTCCTGACAGGGGCCCAAGAGACCCAGTACTTC. Its protein is CATLLTGAQETQYF.

The chain links TRBV5-1 to TRBJ1-1; 10 nucleotides line up with TRBD1. Per germline, CDR1 SGHRS and CDR2 YFSETQ. V dropped 4 bases and J dropped 8; count of bases not matched to a gene: 8. This CDR3 is built from 14 residues. CDR3 region: CASSPGQGSGEAFF. The CDR3, as DNA: TGCGCCAGCAGCCCGGGACAGGGGAGTGGAGAAGCTTTCTTT.

The chain combines TRBV15 with TRBJ2-3; TRBD1 might be the D (6 bases). The CDR3 sequence is 17 residues long. Trimming removed 0 bases at V and 2 bases at J, with 15 bases between. Germline values: CDR1 LNHNV, CDR2 YYDKDF (reference sequence). CDR3 sequence reads: CATSRDPRGGNTDTQYF. The CDR3 DNA reads as TGTGCCACCAGCAGAGATCCCCGAGGGGGAAACACAGATACGCAGTATTTT.

This clonotype has only a few counts. The CDR3 DNA sequence: TGCAGTGCTAGGGAGCGGGCCTTGCTCTACAATGAGCAGTTCTTC. It translates to CSARERALLYNEQFF. This chain joins TRBV20-1 and TRBJ2-1; D may be TRBD2 (6 bases). V was cut by 3 bases and J by 3 bases, with 15 bases left in between. CDR1 and CDR2 (germline): DFQATT, SNEGSKA (reference sequence). This CDR3 region has 15 residues.

Concerning this clonotype: This is likely a read error, given that the CDR3 carries no conserved phenylalanine or tryptophan at its end. V is TRBV20-1 and J is TRBJ2-1; TRBD2 might be the D (5 bases). The CDR3 length is 14 residues. Germline values: CDR1 DFQATT, CDR2 SNEGSKA (reference sequence). The CDR3 protein is CSARDYSNYNEQFV. CDR3 nucleotides: TGCAGCGCTAGAGACTATTCAAACTACAATGAGCAGTTCGTC.